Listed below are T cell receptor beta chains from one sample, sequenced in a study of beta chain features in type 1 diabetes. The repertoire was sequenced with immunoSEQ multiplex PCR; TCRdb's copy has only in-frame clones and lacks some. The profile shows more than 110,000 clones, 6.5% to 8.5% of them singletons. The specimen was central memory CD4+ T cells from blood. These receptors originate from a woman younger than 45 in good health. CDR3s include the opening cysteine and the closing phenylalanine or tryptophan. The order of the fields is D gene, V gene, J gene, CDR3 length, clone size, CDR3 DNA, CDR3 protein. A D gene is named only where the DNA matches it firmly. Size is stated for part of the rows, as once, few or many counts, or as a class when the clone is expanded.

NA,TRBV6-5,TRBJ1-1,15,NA,TGTGCCAGCAGTTACTCGATATACGGGGACACTGAAGCTTTCTTT,CASSYSIYGDTEAFF
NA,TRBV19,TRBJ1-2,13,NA,TGTGCCAGTAGTATAGTCGCGGCTGGGGGCTACACCTTC,CASSIVAAGGYTF
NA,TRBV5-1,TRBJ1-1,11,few,TGCGCCAGCAGCTTGGAGGGACTGGCTTTCTTT,CASSLEGLAFF
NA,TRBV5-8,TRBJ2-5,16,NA,TGTGCCAGTCCCCTGGGGCAGGCGAATCTTCAAGAGACCCAGTACTTC,CASPLGQANLQETQYF
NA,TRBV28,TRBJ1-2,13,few,TGTGCCAGCAGTTTAGACAGTAACTATGGCTACACCTTC,CASSLDSNYGYTF
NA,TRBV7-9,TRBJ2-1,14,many,TGTGCCAGCAGCTTCCGATCGACTGGCAATGAGCAGTTCTTC,CASSFRSTGNEQFF
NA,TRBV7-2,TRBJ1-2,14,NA,TGTGCCAGCAGCTTAAGAGAGAAAAACTATGGCTACACCTTC,CASSLREKNYGYTF
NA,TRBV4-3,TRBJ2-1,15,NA,TGCGCCAGCAGCCAAATCCCGGGAGAGGAAAATGAGCAGTTCTTC,CASSQIPGEENEQFF
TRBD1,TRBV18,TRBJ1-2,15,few,TGTGCCAGCTCACCGTCGACAGGGCATCGGCGTGGCTACACCTTC,CASSPSTGHRRGYTF
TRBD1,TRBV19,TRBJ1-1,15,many,TGTGCCAGCCAAGGACAGGCAACGCCTAGGACTGAAGCTTTCTTT,CASQGQATPRTEAFF
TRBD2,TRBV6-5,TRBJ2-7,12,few,TGTGCCAGCGGGAGGGGAACCTACGAGCAGTACTTC,CASGRGTYEQYF
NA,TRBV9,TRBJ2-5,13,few,TGTGCCAGCAGCGTAGCCAACCAAGAGACCCAGTACTTC,CASSVANQETQYF
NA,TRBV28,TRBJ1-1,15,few,TGTGCCAGCAGTTCCCTTCAGGCTTTGAACACTGAAGCTTTCTTT,CASSSLQALNTEAFF
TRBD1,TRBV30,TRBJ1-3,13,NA,TGTGCCTGGAGCAGGGGGTATGGAGACACCATATATTTT,CAWSRGYGDTIYF
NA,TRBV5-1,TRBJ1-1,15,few,TGCGCCAGCAGCTTGGTGGGGGGATCGGACACTGAAGCTTTCTTT,CASSLVGGSDTEAFF
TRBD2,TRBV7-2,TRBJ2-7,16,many,TGTGCCAGCAGCTTAGCTGTAGGGCGGGGGACCTACGAGCAGTACTTC,CASSLAVGRGTYEQYF
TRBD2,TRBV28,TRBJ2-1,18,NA,TGTGCCAGCAGTTTAGTTCTCCCTATGAGCGGGACCAACAATGAGCAGTTCTTC,CASSLVLPMSGTNNEQFF
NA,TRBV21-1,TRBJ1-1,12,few,TGTGCCAGCGGTATACAGGGGACTGAAGCTTTCTTT,CASGIQGTEAFF
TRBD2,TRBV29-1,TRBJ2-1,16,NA,TGCAGCGTTGAGGGTCCAGCGGGAGGTGTACATGGTGAGCAGTTCTTC,CSVEGPAGGVHGEQFF
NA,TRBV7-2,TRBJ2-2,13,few,TGTGCCAGCAGCCCGGGGAACACCGGGGAGCTGTTTTTT,CASSPGNTGELFF
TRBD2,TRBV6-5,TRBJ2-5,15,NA,TGTGCCAGCAGGGTCACTAGCGCAGTACAAGAGACCCAGTACTTC,CASRVTSAVQETQYF
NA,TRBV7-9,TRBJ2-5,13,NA,TGTGCCAGCAGCTTATCAGGGGGGGAGACCCAGTACTTC,CASSLSGGETQYF